The 16 T cell receptor beta chains below all came from one sample that was sequenced in a study of shared clonotypes between healthy human individuals. The assay was immunoSEQ multiplex PCR, and TCRdb's table has in-frame clones only and misses some. Among 500,000 or so clones listed, around 96% were seen once. Specimen: naive CD4+ T cells sorted from blood. Noted subset: CD45RA+ positively selected. The receptors come from a woman between 25 and 40 years old in good health.

The chain links TRBV28 to TRBJ2-5; the D gene is possibly TRBD2 (6 bases). The DNA end is more similar to TRBJ2-7, so the J call may be wrong. Germline lookup yields CDR1 MDHEN and CDR2 SYDVKM. The CDR3 is made up of 14 amino acids. DNA of the CDR3: TGTGCCAGCAATCGAGCGGGTGGCACCTACGAGCAGTACTTC. This codes for CASNRAGGTYEQYF.

The chain recombines TRBV13 with TRBJ2-1; D is unresolved. CDR1 and CDR2 (germline): PRHDT, FYEKMQ (reference sequence). Trimming took off 5 bases at V and 8 bases at J, with 19 bases between the two ends. CDR3 length equals 15 residues. Here the CDR3 DNA reads TGTGCCAGCAGCCGAGCTCTAGGGCTAAGCGATGAGCAGTTCTTC. Its translation is CASSRALGLSDEQFF.

The chain combines TRBV28 with TRBJ2-7; TRBD1 is a possible D gene (5 bases). Germline V gene sequence: CDR1 MDHEN, CDR2 SYDVKM. The V and J ends lost 4 bases and 6 bases respectively, with 19 bases between them. This CDR3 has 15 amino acids. The CDR3 DNA is TGTGCCAGCAGTTCCCCCGGCGCAGGGCGTCTCGAGCAGTACTTC. Protein: CASSSPGAGRLEQYF.

This sequence joins TRBV19 and TRBJ1-1; no definite D call. The CDR3 runs 13 residues. Trimming shortened V by 2 bases and J by 4 bases, and 8 bases separated the two germline ends. From germline, CDR1 is LNHDA and CDR2 SQIVND (reference sequence). The CDR3 loop reads CASSIQESTEAFF. CDR3 coding DNA: TGTGCCAGTAGTATACAGGAGAGCACTGAAGCTTTCTTT.

This clone was picked up one time. The chain joins TRBV7-3 to TRBJ2-3; possibly TRBD2 for D (5 bases). Germline values: CDR1 SGHTA, CDR2 FQGTGA. The CDR3 length is 12 residues. The germline V and J ends were trimmed by 5 bases and 6 bases, with 9 bases remaining between them. The CDR3 loop reads CASSRGGDTQYF. The CDR3, as DNA: TGTGCCAGCAGCCGGGGTGGGGATACGCAGTATTTT.

V is TRBV5-1 and J is TRBJ2-1; 10 positions match TRBD1. Germline CDR1 is SGHRS and CDR2 is YFSETQ. The CDR3 is 18 residues long. Trimming cost V 4 bases and J 1 base; bases outside gene matches: 11. CDR3 sequence (DNA): TGCGCCAGCAGCGCCGGGACAGGGGAGTGGGTATCCTACAATGAGCAGTTCTTC. This codes for CASSAGTGEWVSYNEQFF.

The rearrangement uses TRBV29-1 and TRBJ2-5, with TRBD2 as a possible D gene (5 bases). The J call may not be correct, given that the DNA end is closer to TRBJ2-7. Germline V gene data show CDR1 as SQVTM and CDR2 as ANQGSEA. The CDR3 extends over 12 amino acids. CDR3 amino acids: CSVVGGGYEQYF. In DNA form, the CDR3 reads TGCAGCGTTGTAGGCGGAGGCTACGAGCAGTACTTC.

The gene calls are TRBV7-2 and TRBJ2-2; 10 bases line up with TRBD1. V lost 5 bases to trimming and J lost 6 bases; unmatched junction nucleotides: 9. The CDR3 is 16 amino acids. The germline CDR1 and CDR2 sequences are SGHTA and FQGNSA. CDR3 loop: CASSTRDRGASGELFF. Written as DNA, the CDR3 is TGTGCCAGCAGCACTCGGGACAGGGGCGCTTCCGGGGAGCTGTTTTTT.

J is TRBJ2-7 and V is TRBV2; the D gene is possibly TRBD2 (6 bases). This CDR3 comprises 12 residues. Deletions cut 7 bases from V and 2 bases from J, with 9 bases between. Germline V gene sequence: CDR1 SNHLY, CDR2 FYNNEI. The CDR3 sequence: CASTGGPYEQYF. CDR3 DNA sequence: TGTGCCAGCACCGGGGGTCCCTACGAGCAGTACTTC.

This clone was counted once. This chain links TRBV2 with TRBJ1-1; 10 bases align to TRBD1. This CDR3 spans 13 amino acids. After removal of 6 bases from V and 3 bases from J, the junction contained 1 base not matched to a gene. Germline values: CDR1 SNHLY, CDR2 FYNNEI. CDR3 DNA sequence: TGTGCCAGCAGAGGGACAGGGGACACTGAAGCTTTCTTT. This sequence encodes CASRGTGDTEAFF.

This chain connects TRBV21-1 to TRBJ1-5. TRBV21-1 is classified as a pseudogene. The CDR3 runs 14 residues. CDR3 protein: CASSKEGWGQPQHF. CDR3 bases: TGTGCCAGCAGCAAAGAGGGCTGGGGTCAGCCCCAGCATTTT.

The count of this clone is one. In the same sample, other DNA sequences code for this CDR3. V is TRBV18 and J is TRBJ2-7, with 11 bases matching TRBD1. Germline V lookup: CDR1 KGHSH, CDR2 LQKENI. The CDR3 has 15 amino acids. J gave up 2 bases and V 3 bases, and 3 bases lay outside the gene matches. DNA of the CDR3: TGTGCCAGCTCACCCCCGGGACAGGGGGCCTACGAGCAGTACTTC. It yields the protein CASSPPGQGAYEQYF.

The gene calls are TRBV5-4 and TRBJ2-3; 10 positions agree with TRBD1. The CDR3 consists of 17 residues. Germline loops: CDR1 SGHNT, CDR2 YYREEE (reference sequence). The V and J ends lost 4 bases and 4 bases, in that order; junction bases with no gene match: 12. CDR3 sequence: CASSTRSGTGVPDTQYF. CDR3 sequence (DNA): TGTGCCAGCAGCACTCGATCCGGGACAGGGGTTCCAGATACGCAGTATTTT.

The J gene is TRBJ2-7, the V gene TRBV5-1; 13 bases line up with TRBD2. Germline V gene sequence: CDR1 SGHRS, CDR2 YFSETQ. This CDR3 has 15 residues. V trimming: 1 base; J trimming: 7 bases; junction bases outside the gene matches: 5. The chain's CDR3 is CASSLTSGRAQEQYF. CDR3 coding DNA: TGCGCCAGCAGCTTGACTAGCGGGAGGGCCCAAGAGCAGTACTTC.

The CDR3 region is CASSVGGAGANVLTF. The CDR3 nucleotides are TGTGCCAGCAGCGTAGGAGGGGCTGGGGCCAACGTCCTGACTTTC. The chain recombines TRBV9 with TRBJ2-6; D tentatively reads TRBD1 or TRBD2 (5 bases each). The V end lost 0 bases, the J end lost 2 bases, and 6 bases lay between the germline ends. The CDR3 is 15 amino acids. Germline V gives CDR1 SGDLS, CDR2 YYNGEE.

This clone occurred once. The chain joins TRBV6-1 to TRBJ2-7; 7 nucleotides align to TRBD1. After removal of 6 bases from V and 6 bases from J, the junction contained 11 bases not matched to a gene. Looked up from germline, CDR1 is MNHNS and CDR2 is SASEGT. The CDR3 has 14 amino acids. This CDR3 is CASSDDRASGEQYF. The CDR3 DNA reads as TGTGCCAGCAGCGATGACAGGGCCTCTGGCGAGCAGTACTTC.